This is a list of T cell receptor beta chains from one sample in a study of T cells in Graves' hyperthyroidism and ophthalmopathy. TCRdb reanalysed the multiplex PCR reads using MiXCR and keeps one entry per CDR3 protein. In the table there are about 640,000 distinct CDR3 sequences, 20% to 25% of which are singletons. The sample was blood. All receptors come from a young man with Graves' ophthalmopathy. The CDR3 runs from the conserved cysteine through the conserved F or W. A D gene is named only where the DNA matches it firmly. Expanded clones get a size class; other rows say once, few or many, or leave the size out.

>TRBJ1-2|many|TRBV12-3/TRBV12-4|.
TGTGCCAGCAGCCCCCGGGGGCGGGGTGATGGCTACACCTTC
CASSPRGRGDGYTF
>TRBJ2-1|.|TRBV19|.
TGTGCCAGTAGAGAGGTAGGGAGAAACTCGTACAATGAGCAGTTCTTC
CASREVGRNSYNEQFF
>TRBJ2-7|many|TRBV6-1|.
TGTGCCAGCAGTTACCTTCGACCGGGGGGCGACGAGCAGTACTTC
CASSYLRPGGDEQYF
>TRBJ1-4|.|TRBV5-1|.
TGCGCCAGCAGCTTGGGGGGCAAGTACACTGAAAAACTGTTTTTT
CASSLGGKYTEKLFF
>TRBJ2-7|many|TRBV7-8|.
TGTGCCAGCAGCTTAGCGCAAGGGACGGTTGGTTACGAGCAGTACTTC
CASSLAQGTVGYEQYF
>TRBJ2-3|many|TRBV7-2|.
TGTGCCAGCAGCTTACTAGGGCCAGATACGCAGTATTTT
CASSLLGPDTQYF
>TRBJ1-6|.|TRBV2|.
TGTGCCAGCAGGCACAGGAATTCACCCCTCCACTTT
CASRHRNSPLHF
>TRBJ1-5|many|TRBV12-3/TRBV12-4|.
TGTGCCAGCAGCCTAGGGCGGGGAGAGCCCCAGCATTTT
CASSLGRGEPQHF
>TRBJ2-6|.|TRBV20-1|.
TGCAGTGCGGCCGGATGGAGGGCTGGGGCCAACGTCCTGACTTTC
CSAAGWRAGANVLTF
>TRBJ1-2|.|TRBV13|TRBD1
TGTGCCAGCAGCTCTACTCAGACAGGGGATTATGGCTACACCTTC
CASSSTQTGDYGYTF
>TRBJ2-7|few|TRBV11-2|TRBD2
TGTGCCAGCAGCTTAGCCAGCGGGACCATGGGATACGAGCAGTACTTC
CASSLASGTMGYEQYF
>TRBJ1-1|.|TRBV15|.
TGTGCCACCACGTGGGCAGCCCTAGGGAACACTGAAGCTTTCTTT
CATTWAALGNTEAFF
>TRBJ1-5|many|TRBV2|.
TGTGCCAGCAGTGATGGCGTAGGGGGTCAGCCCCAGCATTTT
CASSDGVGGQPQHF
>TRBJ2-3|.|TRBV28|.
TGTGCCAGCAGTTTTGGGGGCAGGGCCTCAAATACGCAGTATTTT
CASSFGGRASNTQYF
>TRBJ1-5|.|TRBV18|.
TGTGCCAGCTCACCGCCGGGAGGGACGGGAATGAGCAATCAGCCCCAGCATTTT
CASSPPGGTGMSNQPQHF
>TRBJ1-4|.|TRBV5-5|.
TGTGCCAGCAGCTTCTACGGTAGGGGGGACGCCAATGAAAGACTGTTTTTT
CASSFYGRGDANERLFF
>TRBJ2-3|.|TRBV6-6|.
TGTGCCAGCAGTTACTCAGGGCAGGGGATTGTCACAGATACGCAGTATTTT
CASSYSGQGIVTDTQYF
>TRBJ2-3|.|TRBV9|.
TGTGCCAGCAGCGTAGAAGGGGGACCCACAGATACGCAGTATTTT
CASSVEGGPTDTQYF
>TRBJ2-7|many|TRBV28|TRBD2
TGTGCCAGCAGTTTATTCGGACTAGCGGGCTACTACGAGCAGTACTTC
CASSLFGLAGYYEQYF
>TRBJ2-7|many|TRBV9|.
TGTGCCAGCAGCGTAGGAGAGAATCCTGCCTACGAGCAGTACTTC
CASSVGENPAYEQYF
>TRBJ2-1|many|TRBV6-2/TRBV6-3|.
TGTGCCAGCAGTTATACCTTGGCGACTGAGCAGTTCTTC
CASSYTLATEQFF
>TRBJ1-2|.|TRBV24-1|TRBD1
TGTGCCACCAGCGCGTACGGGACAGATTATGGCTACACCTTC
CATSAYGTDYGYTF
>TRBJ1-6|.|TRBV27|.
TGTGCCAGCCAAAACTATAAAGGGGCAGGGGTCGCTGGTTCACCCCTCCACTTT
CASQNYKGAGVAGSPLHF
>TRBJ2-3|few|TRBV11-2|TRBD2
TGTGCCAGCAGCTTAGCGGGGAGGGCCGACGATACGCAGTATTTT
CASSLAGRADDTQYF
>TRBJ2-5|few|TRBV6-1|.
TGTGCCAGCAGTGAATGGCCTAGCGAGACCCAGTACTTC
CASSEWPSETQYF
>TRBJ1-5|.|TRBV20-1|TRBD1
TGCAGTGCTATTGCAGGGGGATTGATTGATCAGCCCCAGCATTTT
CSAIAGGLIDQPQHF
>TRBJ2-3|few|TRBV15|.
TGTGCCACCAGCAGTAGTGGCGCGGCAGATACGCAGTATTTT
CATSSSGAADTQYF
>TRBJ1-1|few|TRBV30|.
TGTGCCTGGAGTGTGGGGAATGAAGCTTTCTTT
CAWSVGNEAFF
>TRBJ1-1|many|TRBV11-2|TRBD1
TGTGCCAGCAGCTCCCAGACAGGGGGCCGGACTGAAGCTTTCTTT
CASSSQTGGRTEAFF
>TRBJ2-1|.|TRBV9|.
TGTGCCAGCAGCGTAGGGGGTGCGTCCTACAATGAGCAGTTCTTC
CASSVGGASYNEQFF
>TRBJ1-3|.|TRBV25-1|TRBD1
TGTGCCAGCAGTGGACTTAGACAGGGACGCCCTGGAAACACCATATATTTT
CASSGLRQGRPGNTIYF
>TRBJ2-7|.|TRBV5-1|.
TGCGCCAGCAGCACCTCTTCTACTAACGGAACTATCTACGAGCAGTACTTC
CASSTSSTNGTIYEQYF
>TRBJ2-7|many|TRBV3-1|.
TGTGCCAGCAGCCAAGATGTATCCGAGCAGTACTTC
CASSQDVSEQYF
>TRBJ1-1|few|TRBV6-1|.
TGTGCCAGCAGAAGACCCGATGAAGCTTTCTTT
CASRRPDEAFF
>TRBJ2-2|many|TRBV2|TRBD1
TGTGCCAGCAGTGGGGGACAGCACACCGGGGAGCTGTTTTTT
CASSGGQHTGELFF
>TRBJ1-6|.|TRBV5-1|TRBD1
TGCGCCAGCAGCTTCTCGGACAGGGGAAATTCACCCCTCCACTTT
CASSFSDRGNSPLHF
>TRBJ2-3|few|TRBV5-6|.
TGTGCCAGCAGCTTGGGCGACGCGCAGTATTTT
CASSLGDAQYF
>TRBJ2-1|.|TRBV7-9|.
TGTGCCAGCAGCTCCGCGGCGGGACCCTACAATGAGCAGTTCTTC
CASSSAAGPYNEQFF
>TRBJ2-7|.|TRBV29-1|TRBD1
TGCAGCGTGGGACAGGGGGAGGGGGAGCAGTACTTC
CSVGQGEGEQYF
>TRBJ2-7|few|TRBV5-1|.
TGCGCCAGCAGGGGGACATTCTACGAGCAGTACTTC
CASRGTFYEQYF
>TRBJ1-1|few|TRBV27|.
TGTGCCAGCAGTTTAGGGGGACGGGCGAACACTGAAGCTTTCTTT
CASSLGGRANTEAFF
>TRBJ2-7|few|TRBV28|.
TGTGCCAGCAGTTTATGGTCGCAGACTCGGGCCATCGAGCAGTACTTC
CASSLWSQTRAIEQYF
>TRBJ2-2|.|TRBV7-9|TRBD2
TGTGCCAGCAGCTTAGCGCCTCCTAGCGGGAAGACAGCCGGGGAGCTGTTTTTT
CASSLAPPSGKTAGELFF
>TRBJ2-1|many|TRBV18|.
TGTGCCAGCTCACCACCAGCAATCAATGAGCAGTTCTTC
CASSPPAINEQFF
>TRBJ1-6|.|TRBV4-2|.
TGTGCCAGCAGCCAAGACGGGGATTTGAGGTCACCCCTCCACTTT
CASSQDGDLRSPLHF